The rows below give T cell receptor beta chains drawn from one sample of a study of beta chain features in type 1 diabetes. Some clones are missing from TCRdb's copy, which holds only in-frame ones; the method was immunoSEQ multiplex PCR. The data hold roughly 610,000 clones, with around 15% observed a single time. Sequencing used naive CD4+ T cells from blood. Source of these receptors: a man between 18 and 35 years old in good health. CDR3s include the opening cysteine and the closing phenylalanine or tryptophan. A D gene is named only where the DNA matches it firmly. Not every row has a clone size; where given, it reads once, few, many or a size class.

clone size	J gene	D gene	V gene	CDR3 DNA	CDR3 protein
-	TRBJ2-7	-	TRBV7-2	TGTGCCAGCAGCTTAGACCATTACGAGCAGTACTTC	CASSLDHYEQYF
-	TRBJ2-7	-	TRBV9	TGTGCCAGCAGCGTAGCCCCCGAGGGAGTTTACGAGCAGTACTTC	CASSVAPEGVYEQYF
few	TRBJ2-2	-	TRBV29-1	TGCAGCGTTGGACAGGGAGGAAGGGACGGGGAGCTGTTTTTT	CSVGQGGRDGELFF
-	TRBJ1-3	TRBD1	TRBV9	TGTGCCAGCAGCGCCAAGACAGGGCTTGGAAACACCATATATTTT	CASSAKTGLGNTIYF
-	TRBJ1-5	-	TRBV27	TGTGCCAGCAGATTGGACAGCAATCAGCCCCAGCATTTT	CASRLDSNQPQHF
few	TRBJ2-5	-	TRBV28	TGTGCCAGCAGTTTAAGAGTGATCCCCAAGACCCAGTACTTC	CASSLRVIPKTQYF
-	TRBJ2-2	TRBD1	TRBV7-7	TGTGCTAGCAGCTTAGTCGTCGCGGTCGGGACAGTAGCGAACACCGGGGAGCTGTTTTTT	CASSLVVAVGTVANTGELFF
few	TRBJ1-4	-	TRBV7-2	TGTGCCAGCTGCCGGGCTAATGAAAAACTGTTTTTT	CASCRANEKLFF
few	TRBJ2-7	-	TRBV7-9	TGTGCCAGCAGCTTATGGCAGGGGTCCGAGCAGTACTTC	CASSLWQGSEQYF
-	TRBJ1-1	-	TRBV7-3	TGTGCCAGCAGCCGCGACGGGAGTACTGAAGCTTTCTTT	CASSRDGSTEAFF
-	TRBJ2-1	-	TRBV4-1	TGCGCCAGCACCCCGTTGGCCAGTGGTTCCTACAATGAGCAGTTCTTC	CASTPLASGSYNEQFF
few	TRBJ1-2	-	TRBV15	TGTGCCACCAGCAGAGCCGGCCTCGGCGGGGCGAGGGCGTATGGCTACACCTTC	CATSRAGLGGARAYGYTF
few	TRBJ1-5	-	TRBV28	TGTGCCAGCAGTTCCCTTCCCAGGGGTGAGCATTTT	CASSSLPRGEHF
-	TRBJ2-3	-	TRBV5-6	TGTGCCAGCAGCCCCGCGAATGTCTGGAGAGGTGTCGATACGCAGTATTTT	CASSPANVWRGVDTQYF
few	TRBJ1-1	-	TRBV18	TGTGCCAGCTCACTACAACGGACGGAGAACACTGAAGCTTTCTTT	CASSLQRTENTEAFF
-	TRBJ1-6	TRBD1	TRBV9	TGTGCCAGCAGCGTTCTTCCGACAGGGAGGGATAATTCACCCCTCCACTTT	CASSVLPTGRDNSPLHF
-	TRBJ2-3	TRBD1	TRBV7-9	TGTGCCAGCAGCCTGGGACAGGGAATAACAGATACGCAGTATTTT	CASSLGQGITDTQYF
-	TRBJ2-5	-	TRBV6-1	TGTGCCAGCAGTGTAGGGGGACGGGAGACCCAGTACTTC	CASSVGGRETQYF
-	TRBJ1-1	-	TRBV28	TGTGCCAGCAGTTCCTCCCCTTTCACTGAAGCTTTCTTT	CASSSSPFTEAFF
few	TRBJ2-1	-	TRBV5-4	TGTGCCAGCAGCTCGAAAGGGAGCCATGAGCAGTTCTTC	CASSSKGSHEQFF
-	TRBJ2-2	-	TRBV9	TGTGCCAGCAGCGTAGTTGGTAACACCGGGGAGCTGTTTTTT	CASSVVGNTGELFF
few	TRBJ1-1	TRBD1	TRBV27	TGTGCCAGCAGTCCAGGGACGGGACAGAGGAACACTGAAGCTTTCTTT	CASSPGTGQRNTEAFF
few	TRBJ2-7	-	TRBV7-3	TGTGCCAGCAGCTTAACAGGGCGCTCCTACGAGCAGTACTTC	CASSLTGRSYEQYF
few	TRBJ2-7	-	TRBV19	TGTGCCAGTAGTATACGGACCTCCCGCGCCGAGCAGTACTTC	CASSIRTSRAEQYF
few	TRBJ2-2	-	TRBV7-9	TGTGCCAGCAGCTTAGCGCGGTCCGGGGAGCTGTTTTTT	CASSLARSGELFF
few	TRBJ2-2	-	TRBV5-1	TGCGCCAGCAGCAGGGACAAAGCGAACACCGGGGAGCTGTTTTTT	CASSRDKANTGELFF
once	TRBJ2-7	TRBD1	TRBV18	TGTGCCAGCTCACCGTTCGGACAGGGGCCCCTCTACGAGCAGTACTTC	CASSPFGQGPLYEQYF
-	TRBJ2-7	-	TRBV18	TGTGCCAGCTCACCCCTGAGGTACGAGCAGTACTTC	CASSPLRYEQYF
-	TRBJ1-2	-	TRBV6-5	TGTGCCAGCAGAAGGGGGGCCTATGGCTACACCTTC	CASRRGAYGYTF
-	TRBJ2-5	TRBD1	TRBV10-3	TGTGCCATCGCCGAGGGACAGGGGAACATCCAAGAGACCCAGTACTTC	CAIAEGQGNIQETQYF
-	TRBJ1-1	TRBD1	TRBV5-1	TGCGCCAGCAGCCCCGGACAGGGGAGGACTGAAGCTTTCTTT	CASSPGQGRTEAFF
few	TRBJ2-3	TRBD2	TRBV5-1	TGCGCCAGCAGCGGGGGACTAGAAACAGATACGCAGTATTTT	CASSGGLETDTQYF
-	TRBJ2-3	-	TRBV29-1	TGCAGCACCCCAGCTAGCACAGATACGCAGTATTTT	CSTPASTDTQYF
few	TRBJ1-1	-	TRBV6-5	TGTGCCAGCACCAGCCCTAGGGGTCGGAACACTGAAGCTTTCTTT	CASTSPRGRNTEAFF
-	TRBJ1-1	-	TRBV6-1	TGTGCCATCCTCCATACCTCGAACACTGAAGCTTTCTTT	CAILHTSNTEAFF
-	TRBJ2-5	-	TRBV7-2	TGTGCCAGCAGCCCCCGTCGGAACCAAGAGACCCAGTACTTC	CASSPRRNQETQYF
-	TRBJ2-1	-	TRBV9	TGTGCCAGCAGGGAGGGGGCAGGTCTGAGCTCCTACAATGAGCAGTTCTTC	CASREGAGLSSYNEQFF
-	TRBJ1-4	-	TRBV5-1	TGCGCCAGCAGCTTGGAAGCCAGGGAAAAACTGTTTTTT	CASSLEAREKLFF
few	TRBJ2-5	TRBD1	TRBV7-3	TGTGCCAGCAGCTCCGGACAGGGGGAAGAGACCCAGTACTTC	CASSSGQGEETQYF
-	TRBJ1-2	-	TRBV14	TGTGCCAGCAGCCCTACAGGGTTCTATGGCTACACCTTC	CASSPTGFYGYTF
few	TRBJ1-5	-	TRBV19	TGTGCCAGTAGCGGTGAGCACTATCAGCCCCAGCATTTT	CASSGEHYQPQHF
few	TRBJ1-1	TRBD1	TRBV5-1	TGCGCCAGCAGACGACAGGGGAGTCACGAACGACTTTGG	CASRRQGSHERLW
few	TRBJ2-6	-	TRBV11-2	TGTGCCAGCAGCTTAGGACTCTCTGGGGCCAACGTCCTGACTTTC	CASSLGLSGANVLTF
-	TRBJ2-5	-	TRBV5-1	TGCGCCAGCAGCAGAGAGGGAGGAGAGACCCAGTACTTC	CASSREGGETQYF
few	TRBJ1-1	-	TRBV5-4	TGTGCCAGCAGCTTGGGGGCGGGAAACACTGAAGCTTTCTTT	CASSLGAGNTEAFF